This T cell receptor (gamma chain) originates from a study of Vδ1+ human thymocytes. General observations from the study: Many TRG clonotypes were shared between donors; TRD repertoires were essentially private. The authors advised highly purified populations and single-cell validation. Thymic TRG and TRD repertoires appeared highly polyclonal. About 20% of thymic delta-chain sequences were Vdelta2, with few Vdelta3, unlike blood Vdelta1+ controls.

Thymocytes were sorted as CD3+ TCRVdelta1+ TCRVdelta2- after alphabeta T cell depletion. The sample holds a few counts of this clone. Antigen unknown. Per the germline V gene, CDR1 is EGSNGY and CDR2 is YDSYNSKV. The J segment lost 2 bases and the V segment lost 0 bases, leaving 7 bases of the junction unmatched. The CDR3 has 15 amino acids. The template was reverse-transcribed extracted RNA. CDR3 amplicons came from multiplex PCR with pooled V-gene forward and constant-region reverse primers. TCRdb re-identified clones in the multiplex PCR reads via CATT. The table includes tens of thousands of gamma-chain clones, 20% detected once.

Sequencing used Vdelta1+ gamma-delta thymocytes from the thymus. As for subset: FACS-sorted CD3+ TCRalphabeta- TCRVdelta1+ TCRVdelta2- thymocytes. This chain joins TRGV2 and TRGJ1 or TRGJ2. The clonotype originates from a girl under two years old who had congenital heart surgery. DNA for the CDR3: TGTGCCACCTGGGACGGGCCAGGGGATTATTATAAGAAACTCTTT. Protein sequence: CATWDGPGDYYKKLF.